The sequence of this TCR beta chain was determined in a study of regulatory T cells in long-lasting Graves disease. A word on this clonotype: What it recognizes is unknown.

This CDR3 region has 15 residues. Germline V gene lookup returns CDR1 MGHRA and CDR2 YSYEKL. Trimming left V 0 bases short and J 0 bases short, with 9 bases between. Notes on the study in general: Persistent Graves' patients showed a TCR diversity that was lower than that of newly diagnosed ones.

Indicated time point: newly diagnosed GD, antithyroid drugs for less than 3 months. Preparation of the TCR library used RNA extracted from PBMCs. As a group, patients came from one endocrinology department in Xi'an, China. In building TCR beta libraries, iRepertoire HTBI primers were used together with Arm-PCR of CDR3 regions. TCRdb analysed the multiplex PCR reads with MiXCR anew, one entry per CDR3 protein. The table includes approximately 560,000 distinct CDR3 sequences, 15% to 20% detected once. The sample was also linked to a second study, of T cells in Graves' hyperthyroidism and ophthalmopathy.

The receptor was derived from a man aged 18 to 35 with Graves disease. This rearrangement joins TRBV4-1 to TRBJ2-7, with a weak D call TRBD2 (6 bases). The material was peripheral blood mononuclear cells (PBMCs), obtained at new diagnosis, from a patient treated with antithyroid drugs. The CDR3 DNA reads TGCGCCAGCAGCCAAGATGGCGGGAACTCCTACGAGCAGTACTTC. Translation: CASSQDGGNSYEQYF.